The present entry profiles one T cell receptor beta chain with its context. This clonotype was counted ten times or more. Its recognized antigen is unknown. Base qualities are not recorded, but no much larger clone differs from it by a single base. To demonstrate the VDJtools post-analysis software, the study profiled TCR beta repertoires from the peripheral blood of 13 young patients with multiple sclerosis. Multiple sclerosis patients were children and adolescents aged roughly 6 to 17 years. The data derive from a study of post-analysis software for immune sequencing data (dated by TCRdb to 2015 to 2017). With regard to the full study: The recorded disease courses included relapsing-remitting, secondary progressive and progressive-relapsing multiple sclerosis, and some patients had no subtype annotation. The patient repertoires were set against eleven to twelve previously published healthy control repertoires from donors whose ages ranged from roughly 6 to 26 years. A subset of samples was prepared in parallel using single-end sample barcoding, then pooled and co-amplified after Illumina adapter ligation. The research as a whole found: Patients showed significantly higher frequencies than controls for several TRBV segments, among them TRBV5-6, TRBV5-1 and TRBV20-1. Significantly lower normalized Chao1 diversity was found in multiple sclerosis patients than in controls, suggesting substantial peripheral T-cell clonal expansion. The multiple sclerosis patient group was slightly younger than the control group. Strong co-clustering of samples prepared in the same batch was shown by direct clustering with F measure, prompting a batch-effect correction.

Receptor libraries were prepared by PCR. Instrument on record: Illumina HiSeq 2500. To reduce PCR and sequencing biases, unique molecular identifiers were built into the TCR beta cDNA libraries. Per 1 to 10 million input T cells, roughly 0.5 million cDNA molecules were obtained, such that each molecule approximated one T cell. The same protocol used for the earlier healthy control dataset was applied to prepare and sequence the patient libraries. Samples belonging to the same batch were prepared together, multiplexed and sequenced on a shared HiSeq lane. Per the source publication's procedure: Raw barcoded reads were processed with MIGEC, and single-read molecular identifier groups were discarded before consensus assembly and CDR3 extraction. VDJtools was used for post-analysis of the clonotype tables, with diversity normalized by down-sampling every dataset to the smallest sample size. To correct batch-related cross-sample contamination, repertoire overlap clustering matched CDR3 amino acid sequences but not nucleotide sequences. TCRdb handled the public reads itself, with Q25 trimming in fastp and clone calling in MiXCR, and kept productive beta chains. Entries are consolidated by CDR3 protein sequence, retaining the most common genes and DNA. What appears here as the V and J calls and clone size reflects TCRdb's work, not the paper's. The sample includes around 200,000 distinct CDR3 sequences, with over 25% observed a single time. In total, the top ten clones hold 3% to 3.5% of the sample.

According to the germline V gene, CDR1 reads MDHEN and CDR2 reads SYDVKM. The V end loses 7 bases and the J end loses 10 bases, and a stretch of 14 bases separates them. The CDR3 contains 13 residues, cysteine and phenylalanine counted. Kept here is only the CDR3 DNA, which spans 39 bases and is read in frame from base 1. The origin of this receptor is a girl aged 2-17 years with multiple sclerosis. The sample was blood. The V and J genes are TRBV28 and TRBJ2-6, with a weak D call of TRBD1 (5 bases match). CDR3 region: CASTRTTANVLTF. The sequenced DNA: TGTGCCAGCACTCGGACGACAGCGAACGTCCTGACTTTC.